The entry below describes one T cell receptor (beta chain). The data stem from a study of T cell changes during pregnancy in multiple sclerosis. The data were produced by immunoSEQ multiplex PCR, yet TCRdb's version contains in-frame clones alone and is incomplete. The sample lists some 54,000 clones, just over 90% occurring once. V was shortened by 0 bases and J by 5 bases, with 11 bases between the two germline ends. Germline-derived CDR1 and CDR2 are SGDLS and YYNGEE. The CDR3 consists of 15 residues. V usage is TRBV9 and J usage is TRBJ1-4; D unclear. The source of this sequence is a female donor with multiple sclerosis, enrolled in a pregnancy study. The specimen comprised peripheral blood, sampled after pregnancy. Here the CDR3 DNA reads TGTGCCAGCAGCGTAGGTGGGCAAAGCAATGAAAAACTGTTTTTT. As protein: CASSVGGQSNEKLFF. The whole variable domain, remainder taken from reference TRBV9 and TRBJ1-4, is DSGVTQTPKHLITATGQRVTLRCSPRSGDLSVYWYQQSLDQGLQFLIQYYNGEERAKGNILERFSAQQFPDLHSELNLSSLELGDSALYFCASSVGGQSNEKLFFGSGTQLSVL.